These 18 T cell receptor beta chains originate from one sample sequenced in a study of shared clonotypes between healthy human individuals. Profiled with immunoSEQ multiplex PCR; TCRdb holds only in-frame clones, not every one. The sample carries about 340,000 clones, about 70% recorded once. The sequencing sample was made of memory CD4+ T cells sorted from blood. Subset: CD45RA-negative fraction. Every receptor here comes from a man aged 25-45 years in good health.

The chain recombines TRBV7-2 with TRBJ2-1; weak D call: TRBD2 (6 bases). The CDR3 runs 13 residues. V was trimmed by 2 bases and J by 7 bases, leaving 9 bases between them. The germline gives CDR1 SGHTA, CDR2 FQGNSA. The CDR3 is CASSLWGGNEQFF. The CDR3 bases are TGTGCCAGCAGCTTATGGGGAGGAAATGAGCAGTTCTTC.

The chain recombines TRBV14 with TRBJ2-7, with TRBD2 matching over 8 bases. The CDR3 is made up of 14 amino acids. Germline assignment: CDR1 SGHDN and CDR2 FVKESK. V shed 4 bases and J 4 bases; nucleotides not matched to a gene: 6. For the CDR3, the DNA is TGTGCCAGCAGCCTTAGCGGGGTTAGTTACGAGCAGTACTTC. It codes for CASSLSGVSYEQYF.

The chain recombines TRBV18 with TRBJ2-7; 10 bases are shared with TRBD2. This CDR3 contains 14 residues. The V segment lost 6 bases and the J segment 3 bases; nucleotides outside the gene matches: 5. Germline V gene sequence: CDR1 KGHSH, CDR2 LQKENI. The CDR3 sequence: CASSRGLADYEQYF. CDR3 DNA sequence: TGTGCCAGCTCCCGTGGACTAGCGGACTACGAGCAGTACTTC. The variable domain in full, completed from reference TRBV18 and TRBJ2-7, reads NAGVMQNPRHLVRRRGQEARLRCSPMKGHSHVYWYRQLPEEGLKFMVYLQKENIIDESGMPKERFSAEFPKEGPSILRIQQVVRGDSAAYFCASSRGLADYEQYFGPGTRLTVT.

The chain carries TRBV11-2 and TRBJ2-3; TRBD2 matches 12 bases. Germline CDR1 SGHAT, CDR2 FQNNGV. Trimming cost V 5 bases and J 6 bases; bases outside gene matches: 3. CDR3 length: 14 amino acids. The CDR3 sequence is CASSTGTSGDTQYF. CDR3 DNA sequence: TGTGCCAGCAGCACAGGGACTAGCGGGGATACGCAGTATTTT.

The chain links TRBV11-2 to TRBJ1-1; 7 bases align to TRBD1. This CDR3 region has 15 residues. The V and J ends lost 5 bases and 2 bases, in that order; junction bases with no gene match: 8. CDR1 is SGHAT and CDR2 is FQNNGV in the germline V gene. The CDR3 bases are TGTGCCAGCAGCCTCACAGGGGAAAGAAACACTGAAGCTTTCTTT. It translates to CASSLTGERNTEAFF.

V is TRBV5-1 and J is TRBJ2-7; the D is unclear. Trimming removed 4 bases at V and 5 bases at J, with 10 bases between. Germline V gives CDR1 SGHRS, CDR2 YFSETQ. The CDR3 loop spans 12 amino acids. The CDR3 loop is CASSPPGDEQYF. The CDR3 nucleotides are TGCGCCAGCAGCCCCCCTGGTGACGAGCAGTACTTC. The variable domain in full, completed from reference TRBV5-1 and TRBJ2-7, reads KAGVTQTPRYLIKTRGQQVTLSCSPISGHRSVSWYQQTPGQGLQFLFEYFSETQRNKGNFPGRFSGRQFSNSRSEMNVSTLELGDSALYLCASSPPGDEQYFGPGTRLTVT.

This chain connects TRBV28 to TRBJ2-1, with unresolved D. CDR1 is MDHEN and CDR2 is SYDVKM in the germline V gene. The CDR3 has 14 residues. V was pared by 4 bases and J by 5 bases, with 12 bases between. In nucleotides, the CDR3 is TGTGCCAGCAGTTCGTCCCCCTTTGACAATGAGCAGTTCTTC. It translates to CASSSSPFDNEQFF.

The V and J genes are TRBV7-6 and TRBJ2-2; D assignment may be TRBD1 or TRBD2 (5 bases each). Trimming stripped 1 base from V and 5 bases from J, with 14 bases between. Germline loops: CDR1 SGHVS, CDR2 FNYEAQ. The CDR3 has 16 amino acids. For the CDR3, the DNA is TGTGCCAGCAGCTTAGGGGCGGGCCAGGGTACCGGGGAGCTGTTTTTT. It translates to CASSLGAGQGTGELFF.

This chain links TRBV14 with TRBJ2-7; TRBD1 might be the D (7 bases). Germline V gene sequence: CDR1 SGHDN, CDR2 FVKESK. V was shortened by 2 bases and J by 4 bases, with 18 bases between the two germline ends. The CDR3 is made up of 16 amino acids. In DNA, the CDR3 is TGTGCCAGCAGCCAATCCGTCGGGGGACAGATATACGAGCAGTACTTC. This sequence encodes CASSQSVGGQIYEQYF. Using reference TRBV14 and TRBJ2-7 for the parts outside the CDR3, the full variable domain is EAGVTQFPSHSVIEKGQTVTLRCDPISGHDNLYWYRRVMGKEIKFLLHFVKESKQDESGMPNNRFLAERTGGTYSTLKVQPAELEDSGVYFCASSQSVGGQIYEQYFGPGTRLTVT.

This clone was recorded many times. The rearrangement uses TRBV2 and TRBJ2-3; D unclear. Germline V CDR1 and CDR2: SNHLY, FYNNEI. The CDR3 runs to 14 residues. V was cut by 4 bases and J by 2 bases, with 10 bases left in between. DNA of the CDR3: TGTGCCAGCAGTGCTGTGCTTGACACAGATACGCAGTATTTT. It is translated as CASSAVLDTDTQYF.

The rearrangement joins TRBV29-1 to TRBJ2-1; unclear D gene. The CDR3 spans 13 residues. Trimming pared 3 bases from V and 7 bases from J, leaving 13 bases between. Per the germline V gene, CDR1 is SQVTM and CDR2 is ANQGSEA. Here the CDR3 DNA reads TGCAGCGTTGACCCCGCGTCCTTGAATGAGCAGTTCTTC. This gives the protein CSVDPASLNEQFF.

The chain recombines TRBV5-4 with TRBJ2-3, with 11 bases identical to TRBD2. The CDR3 length is 14 residues. The V gene end was trimmed by 4 bases and the J gene end by 6 bases; junction bases not matched to a gene: 4. Germline V lookup: CDR1 SGHNT, CDR2 YYREEE (reference sequence). CDR3 loop: CASSTTSGTDTQYF. DNA of the CDR3: TGTGCCAGCAGCACGACTAGCGGGACGGATACGCAGTATTTT.

The rearrangement joins TRBV11-2 to TRBJ2-4, with D maybe TRBD2 (5 bases). This CDR3 is 18 amino acids long. Between the trimmed V and J ends, which lost 3 bases and 0 bases, there was a span of 18 bases. Germline V gene sequence: CDR1 SGHAT, CDR2 FQNNGV. The CDR3 loop is CASSFGLSGLLAKNIQYF. The CDR3 DNA reads TGTGCCAGCAGCTTTGGGTTAAGCGGTCTACTAGCCAAAAACATTCAGTACTTC.

The gene calls are TRBV7-2 and TRBJ2-3; 10 nucleotides match TRBD2. With 5 bases clipped from V and 4 bases from J, the junction kept 9 bases outside the gene matches. Germline V gives CDR1 SGHTA, CDR2 FQGNSA. The CDR3 has 16 amino acids. The CDR3 is CASSIPIAGGADTQYF. As DNA, the CDR3 is TGTGCCAGCAGCATCCCGATAGCGGGAGGAGCAGATACGCAGTATTTT. Using reference TRBV7-2 and TRBJ2-3 for the parts outside the CDR3, the full variable domain is GAGVSQSPSNKVTEKGKDVELRCDPISGHTALYWYRQSLGQGLEFLIYFQGNSAPDKSGLPSDRFSAERTGGSVSTLTIQRTQQEDSAVYLCASSIPIAGGADTQYFGPGTRLTVL.

This sequence joins TRBV25-1 and TRBJ2-7, with D perhaps matching TRBD2 (6 bases). Germline CDR1 is MGHDK and CDR2 is SYGVNS. The CDR3 has 17 amino acids. Trimming removed 5 bases at V and 2 bases at J, with 22 bases between. The CDR3 spells CASSPGLGGSLTYEQYF. CDR3 in DNA: TGTGCCAGCAGTCCCGGACTCGGAGGGAGCCTCACCTACGAGCAGTACTTC.

The chain has TRBV5-6 and TRBJ2-5; weak D call: TRBD2 (6 bases). V was cut by 0 bases and J by 1 base, with 10 bases left in between. Germline CDR1 is SGHDT and CDR2 is YYEEEE. The CDR3 has 15 amino acids. CDR3 sequence reads: CASSLEGGFQETQYF. DNA for the CDR3: TGTGCCAGCAGCTTGGAGGGAGGTTTCCAAGAGACCCAGTACTTC.

There are a few counts of this clone. The rearrangement links TRBV2 to TRBJ2-7; 7 bases map to TRBD2. CDR3 length equals 14 residues. In germline, CDR1 is SNHLY, CDR2 FYNNEI. After removal of 7 bases from V and 2 bases from J, the junction contained 8 bases not matched to a gene. CDR3 in DNA: TGTGCCAGCACTCGGGACTACCGGGCCTACGAGCAGTACTTC. It translates to CASTRDYRAYEQYF.

CDR3 bases: TGCGCCAGCAGCTCGACCGCGCACACTGAAGCTTTCTTT. The encoded protein is CASSSTAHTEAFF. The chain is built from TRBV5-1 and TRBJ1-1, with D unclear. The germline V gene has CDR1 SGHRS and CDR2 YFSETQ. CDR3 length: 13 amino acids. V shed 3 bases and J shed 3 bases, with 9 bases lying between them. Full variable domain (rest looked up from reference TRBV5-1 and TRBJ1-1): KAGVTQTPRYLIKTRGQQVTLSCSPISGHRSVSWYQQTPGQGLQFLFEYFSETQRNKGNFPGRFSGRQFSNSRSEMNVSTLELGDSALYLCASSSTAHTEAFFGQGTRLTVV.